This passage covers 31 T cell receptor beta chains from one sample sequenced in a study of blood T cell repertoires in COVID-19. Method: immunoSEQ multiplex PCR; TCRdb's copy keeps in-frame clones and lacks some. The sample has approximately 170,000 clones, around 82% seen once. The specimen was PBMCs or T cells enriched from blood (not recorded which). The receptors shown here come from a man aged 40-49 years who had recovered from COVID-19.

This clone was seen once. This chain connects TRBV30 to TRBJ1-3; D gene unclear. The CDR3 consists of 14 residues. From germline, CDR1 is GTSNPN and CDR2 SVGIG (reference sequence). The V end lost 4 bases, the J end lost 1 base, and 11 bases lay between the germline ends. CDR3 coding DNA: TGTGCCTGGACCCCCGCGATTTCTGGAAACACCATATATTTT. This codes for CAWTPAISGNTIYF.

The chain joins TRBV5-5 to TRBJ2-3; tentatively, D is TRBD1 (5 bases). Germline-derived CDR1 and CDR2 are SGHKS and YYEKEE (reference sequence). The CDR3 is made up of 15 amino acids. The V end lost 4 bases, the J end lost 6 bases, and 18 bases lay between the germline ends. CDR3 nucleotides: TGTGCCAGCAGCGCCTCCCGACAGTCCAGGGATACGCAGTATTTT. It is translated as CASSASRQSRDTQYF.

The V gene is TRBV29-1, the J gene TRBJ1-4; 12 nucleotides match TRBD1. V was clipped by 6 bases and J by 3 bases; unmatched bases: 2. The CDR3 is made up of 14 amino acids. Per the germline V gene, CDR1 is SQVTM and CDR2 is ANQGSEA. CDR3 protein: CSVGQGAANEKLFF. The DNA for the CDR3 is TGCAGCGTGGGACAGGGGGCGGCTAATGAAAAACTGTTTTTT. Filled out from reference TRBV29-1 and TRBJ1-4, the complete variable domain reads SAVISQKPSRDICQRGTSLTIQCQVDSQVTMMFWYRQQPGQSLTLIATANQGSEATYESGFVIDKFPISRPNLTFSTLTVSNMSPEDSSIYLCSVGQGAANEKLFFGSGTQLSVL.

This clone came up many times. The chain joins TRBV30 to TRBJ1-4; TRBD1 is a possible D gene (5 bases). Trimming cost V 2 bases and J 5 bases, with 12 bases left between them. The CDR3 consists of 14 residues. Germline-derived CDR1 and CDR2 are GTSNPN and SVGIG (reference sequence). CDR3 sequence: CAWSRWGRNEKLFF. For the CDR3, the DNA is TGTGCCTGGAGTCGGTGGGGGAGGAATGAAAAACTGTTTTTT.

The J gene is TRBJ1-6, the V gene TRBV5-1; D is unclear. The CDR3 covers 15 residues. Trimming removed 0 bases at V and 0 bases at J, with 4 bases between. CDR1 is SGHRS and CDR2 is YFSETQ in the germline V gene. CDR3 nucleotides: TGCGCCAGCAGCTTGGATAGCTCCTATAATTCACCCCTCCACTTT. Protein product: CASSLDSSYNSPLHF.

Only a few counts were recorded for this clone. The V gene is TRBV27, the J gene TRBJ1-6; a possible D gene is TRBD1 (6 bases). Per the germline V gene, CDR1 is MNHEY and CDR2 is SMNVEV (reference sequence). This CDR3 contains 14 residues. The ends were cut back, 5 bases at V and 7 bases at J, with 12 bases in the middle. CDR3 region: CASSLKGTNSPLHF. The CDR3 nucleotides are TGTGCCAGCAGTCTTAAGGGGACAAATTCACCCCTCCACTTT.

The chain employs TRBV9 and TRBJ2-5; D not certain. The CDR3 sequence is 15 residues long. Trimming removed 0 bases at V and 2 bases at J, with 11 bases between. Germline V gives CDR1 SGDLS, CDR2 YYNGEE. Here the CDR3 reads CASSVAVADQETQYF. CDR3 sequence (DNA): TGTGCCAGCAGCGTAGCTGTTGCAGATCAAGAGACCCAGTACTTC.

The rearrangement links TRBV5-1 to TRBJ2-5, with D tentatively TRBD2 (6 bases). CDR3 length equals 15 residues. Germline V gives CDR1 SGHRS, CDR2 YFSETQ. The V gene lost 7 bases and the J gene lost 3 bases, with 19 bases spanning the gap. The CDR3 bases are TGCGCCAGCTATAATGTCCCAGCGGGCGAAGAGACCCAGTACTTC. It codes for CASYNVPAGEETQYF.

The rearrangement links TRBV30 to TRBJ2-6, with 10 positions matching TRBD1. In germline, CDR1 is GTSNPN, CDR2 SVGIG (reference sequence). CDR3 length: 16 amino acids. Trimming cost V 5 bases and J 1 base; bases outside gene matches: 5. CDR3 DNA: TGTGCCTGGTCCGGGACAGGGGCGTCTGGGGCCAACGTCCTGACTTTC. This sequence encodes CAWSGTGASGANVLTF.

V and J are TRBV12-5 and TRBJ1-1; tentatively, D is TRBD1 (6 bases). Germline CDR1 and CDR2: LGHNT and FRNRAP. Deletions cut 8 bases from V and 7 bases from J, with 17 bases between. This CDR3 is 13 amino acids long. CDR3 region: CASKGDPGHEAFF. As DNA, the CDR3 is TGTGCTAGTAAGGGGGACCCCGGACATGAAGCTTTCTTT.

This clone was recorded once. The chain is built from TRBV11-3 and TRBJ2-1, with D maybe TRBD2 (7 bases). V was shortened by 2 bases and J by 6 bases, with 14 bases between the two germline ends. There are 15 residues in the CDR3. Germline CDR1 is SGHNT and CDR2 is YENEEA. CDR3 amino acids: CASSLRGARGNEQFF. The CDR3 bases are TGTGCCAGCAGCTTACGGGGGGCCCGAGGCAATGAGCAGTTCTTC.

The chain employs TRBV2 and TRBJ1-2; D might be TRBD1 (6 bases). The CDR3 loop spans 14 amino acids. CDR1 is SNHLY and CDR2 is FYNNEI in the germline V gene. V shed 3 bases and J shed 8 bases, with 16 bases lying between them. The CDR3 is CASSEGASRGGYTF. The CDR3 region has the DNA TGTGCCAGCAGTGAGGGGGCCTCCAGGGGAGGCTACACCTTC.

This clone was counted once. The DNA of the CDR3 is TGTGCCAGCTCACCACCGGGCCTCGCACGCGAGCAGTACTTC. This gives the protein CASSPPGLAREQYF. The chain has TRBV18 and TRBJ2-7; D is uncertain. V was cut by 0 bases and J by 6 bases, with 12 bases left in between. Germline V gives CDR1 KGHSH, CDR2 LQKENI. The CDR3 contains 14 residues.

This chain joins TRBV6-5 and TRBJ2-3; 8 nucleotides agree with TRBD2. Looked up from germline, CDR1 is MNHEY and CDR2 is SVGAGI. The trim removed 2 bases at V and 4 bases at J, leaving 2 bases unmatched. This CDR3 is 14 amino acids long. CDR3 DNA: TGTGCCAGCAGTTACGGACTAGCATCAGATACGCAGTATTTT. Translating it yields CASSYGLASDTQYF.

This clone came up many times. The chain uses TRBV7-6 and TRBJ2-7, with 8 positions matching TRBD1. V shed 5 bases, J shed 6 bases, and the junction held 6 bases outside the gene matches. Germline V gene data show CDR1 as SGHVS and CDR2 as FNYEAQ. The CDR3 is made up of 13 amino acids. CDR3 residues: CASSLGQGPEQYF. The CDR3 DNA reads as TGTGCCAGCAGCCTAGGACAGGGACCCGAGCAGTACTTC. The full variable domain, completed using reference TRBV7-6 and TRBJ2-7, is GAGVSQSPRYKVTKRGQDVALRCDPISGHVSLYWYRQALGQGPEFLTYFNYEAQQDKSGLPNDRFSAERPEGSISTLTIQRTEQRDSAMYRCASSLGQGPEQYFGPGTRLTVT.

There are a few counts of this clone. The rearrangement joins TRBV7-3 to TRBJ2-5; tentative D call: TRBD1 (6 bases). Germline V gene lookup returns CDR1 SGHTA and CDR2 FQGTGA. V gave up 2 bases and J gave up 5 bases, with 12 bases separating them. CDR3 length: 14 residues. This CDR3 reads CASSLSGQGETQYF. The DNA for the CDR3 is TGTGCCAGCAGCTTATCGGGGCAGGGGGAGACCCAGTACTTC.

The chain carries TRBV27 and TRBJ1-5; D not resolved. Trimming took off 0 bases at V and 4 bases at J, with 7 bases between the two ends. The CDR3 totals 14 residues. Germline CDR1 MNHEY, CDR2 SMNVEV (reference sequence). The CDR3 coding sequence is TGTGCCAGCAGTTTATCATCGGTTAATCAGCCCCAGCATTTT. Residues: CASSLSSVNQPQHF.

The chain is built from TRBV3-1 (or the pseudogene TRBV3-2) and TRBJ2-7; 7 bases fit TRBD1. The CDR3 has 15 amino acids. The ends lost 4 bases at V and 1 base at J; junction bases unmatched: 7. Germline V gene data show CDR1 as LGHDT and CDR2 as YNNKEL (reference sequence). CDR3 protein: CASSPTPGQSYEQYF. The DNA of the CDR3 is TGTGCCAGCAGCCCCACTCCGGGACAGTCCTACGAGCAGTACTTC.

The rearrangement uses TRBV2 and TRBJ1-6; tentative D call: TRBD1 (5 bases). Trimming took 7 bases from V and 9 from J, leaving 13 bases between them. CDR1 and CDR2 from the germline V gene are SNHLY and FYNNEI. The CDR3 is made up of 13 amino acids. The CDR3 sequence: CASMARARSPLHF. The CDR3 DNA sequence: TGTGCCAGCATGGCCAGGGCACGTTCACCCCTCCACTTT.

This chain links TRBV4-1 with TRBJ1-2; 8 positions match TRBD1. The CDR3 sequence is 15 residues long. V gave up 4 bases and J gave up 4 bases; unmatched junction bases: 8. CDR1 and CDR2 (germline): MGHRA, YSYEKL. DNA of the CDR3: TGCGCCAGCAGCCCCGGACAGGGACCAGTCTATGGCTACACCTTC. As protein: CASSPGQGPVYGYTF.

The gene calls are TRBV29-1 and TRBJ1-2, with D perhaps matching TRBD1 (5 bases). The CDR3 consists of 12 residues. Germline-derived CDR1 and CDR2 are SQVTM and ANQGSEA. The germline V and J ends were trimmed by 4 bases and 2 bases, with 8 bases remaining between them. The CDR3 loop is CSVGRGNYGYTF. As DNA, the CDR3 is TGCAGCGTTGGGCGGGGGAACTATGGCTACACCTTC.

CDR3 nucleotides: TGTGCCAGCAGCTTACTCCCGCGGGGGGTCCAAGAGACCCAGTACTTC. It codes for CASSLLPRGVQETQYF. This chain links TRBV7-2 with TRBJ2-5; 8 bases match TRBD2. J gave up 1 base and V 2 bases, and 6 bases lay outside the gene matches. CDR1 is SGHTA, CDR2 FQGNSA, per germline. The CDR3 consists of 16 residues.

Many counts were recorded for this clone. V and J are TRBV7-3 and TRBJ1-1; no firm D call. Germline CDR1 reads SGHTA; CDR2 reads FQGTGA. The germline V and J ends were trimmed by 8 bases and 0 bases, with 10 bases remaining between them. The CDR3 totals 13 residues. CDR3 coding DNA: TGTGCCAGCCGGCAACAGATGAACACTGAAGCTTTCTTT. It is translated as CASRQQMNTEAFF.

This chain connects TRBV25-1 to TRBJ1-2, with TRBD1 matching 7 bases. The junction had 12 bases not matched to a gene; V was cut back by 6 bases and J by 5 bases. Germline assignment: CDR1 MGHDK and CDR2 SYGVNS. The CDR3 covers 15 residues. The CDR3 region is CASRQSGGLFYGYTF. CDR3 nucleotide sequence: TGTGCCAGCAGACAATCAGGGGGGTTGTTTTATGGCTACACCTTC.

This sequence joins TRBV21-1 and TRBJ2-2; whether TRBD2, the table's D call, matches the DNA was not checked. TRBV21-1 is designated a pseudogene. The CDR3 has 14 residues. The chain's CDR3 is CASSLPPGTGELFF. For the CDR3, the DNA is TGTGCCAGCAGCCTTCCCCCCGGGACCGGGGAGCTGTTTTTT.

The V and J genes are TRBV5-1 and TRBJ1-6, with TRBD1 identical over 8 bases. The V gene end was trimmed by 1 base and the J gene end by 5 bases; junction bases not matched to a gene: 5. Germline CDR1 and CDR2: SGHRS and YFSETQ. The CDR3 covers 16 residues. The CDR3 DNA follows: TGCGCCAGCAGCTTGTCGCCGGGACAGGATAATTCACCCCTCCACTTT. Its protein is CASSLSPGQDNSPLHF.

This sequence joins TRBV7-9 and TRBJ1-2; 7 bases map to TRBD1. Germline loops: CDR1 SEHNR, CDR2 FQNEAQ (reference sequence). The CDR3 extends over 15 amino acids. Trimming removed 0 bases from V and 5 bases from J; junction bases left unmatched: 6. The CDR3 DNA reads TGTGCCAGCAGCTTAGCAGGACAGGTTGAATATGGCTACACCTTC. As protein: CASSLAGQVEYGYTF.

This clone was seen a few times. DNA for the CDR3: TGTGCCAGCAGCTGGGATTTACAGGGCCCCTATGGCTACACCTTC. Its protein is CASSWDLQGPYGYTF. The V call is TRBV5-5, the J call TRBJ1-2; a possible D gene is TRBD1 (6 bases). CDR1 is SGHKS and CDR2 is YYEKEE in the germline V gene (reference sequence). CDR3 length: 15 amino acids. Deletions cut 3 bases from V and 4 bases from J, with 16 bases between.

The V and J genes are TRBV7-9 and TRBJ1-6; D remains unclear. There are 12 residues in the CDR3. V lost 3 bases to trimming and J lost 7 bases, with 4 bases between them. Germline loops: CDR1 SEHNR, CDR2 FQNEAQ (reference sequence). As DNA, the CDR3 is TGTGCCAGCAGCTTCAGGAATTCACCCCTCCACTTT. Translating gives CASSFRNSPLHF.

The chain employs TRBV3-1 (or the pseudogene TRBV3-2) and TRBJ2-1; 8 bases line up with TRBD1. The germline gives CDR1 LGHDT, CDR2 YNNKEL (reference sequence). With 4 bases clipped from V and 6 bases from J, the junction kept 8 bases outside the gene matches. This CDR3 comprises 15 residues. The DNA for the CDR3 is TGTGCCAGCAGCCCCCAGGGGGCGTTTTTCAATGAGCAGTTCTTC. Translation: CASSPQGAFFNEQFF.

Comments on this clone: At the DNA level, this CDR3 is encoded by other sequences in the same sample as well. The CDR3 DNA sequence: TGTGCCAGCAGCTTAACTAGCGGGAACCAAGAGACCCAGTACTTC. Its translation is CASSLTSGNQETQYF. The chain couples TRBV7-3 to TRBJ2-5; TRBD2 aligns across 8 bases. Unmatched junction bases numbered 0, after V lost 0 bases and J lost 0 bases. Germline V CDR1 and CDR2: SGHTA, FQGTGA. The CDR3 has 15 amino acids. The variable domain in full, completed from reference TRBV7-3 and TRBJ2-5, reads GAGVSQTPSNKVTEKGKYVELRCDPISGHTALYWYRQSLGQGPEFLIYFQGTGAADDSGLPNDRFFAVRPEGSVSTLKIQRTERGDSAVYLCASSLTSGNQETQYFGPGTRLLVL.